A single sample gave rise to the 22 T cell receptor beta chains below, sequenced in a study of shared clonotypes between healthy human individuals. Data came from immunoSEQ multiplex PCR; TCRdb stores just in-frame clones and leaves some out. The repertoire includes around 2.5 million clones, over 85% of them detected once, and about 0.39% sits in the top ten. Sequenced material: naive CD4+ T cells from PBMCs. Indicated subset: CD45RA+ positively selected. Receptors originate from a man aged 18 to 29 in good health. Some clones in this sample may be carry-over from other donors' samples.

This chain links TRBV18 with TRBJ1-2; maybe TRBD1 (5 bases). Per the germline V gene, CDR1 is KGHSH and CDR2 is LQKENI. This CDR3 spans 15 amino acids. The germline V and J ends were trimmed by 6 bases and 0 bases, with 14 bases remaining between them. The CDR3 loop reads CASSLQGTANYGYTF. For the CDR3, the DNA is TGTGCCAGCTCTCTTCAGGGAACGGCTAACTATGGCTACACCTTC.

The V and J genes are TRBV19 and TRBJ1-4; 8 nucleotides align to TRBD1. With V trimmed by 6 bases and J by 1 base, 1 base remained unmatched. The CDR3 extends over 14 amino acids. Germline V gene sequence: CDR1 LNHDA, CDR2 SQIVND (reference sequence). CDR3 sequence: CASSDRGTNEKLFF. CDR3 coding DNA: TGTGCCAGTAGCGACAGGGGAACTAATGAAAAACTGTTTTTT.

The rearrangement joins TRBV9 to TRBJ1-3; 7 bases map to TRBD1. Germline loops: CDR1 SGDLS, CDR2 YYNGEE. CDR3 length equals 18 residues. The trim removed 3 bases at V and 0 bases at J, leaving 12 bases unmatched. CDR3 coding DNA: TGTGCCAGCAGCGGGCGGACAGGTGAATGGCACTCTGGAAACACCATATATTTT. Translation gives CASSGRTGEWHSGNTIYF.

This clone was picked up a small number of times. In nucleotides, the CDR3 is TGTGCCAGCAGCTTGGACACCGGGGAGCTGTTTTTT. Encoded protein: CASSLDTGELFF. The gene calls are TRBV7-6 and TRBJ2-2; D not certain. V shed 3 bases and J shed 3 bases, with 2 bases lying between them. CDR1 is SGHVS, CDR2 FNYEAQ, per germline. The CDR3 totals 12 residues.

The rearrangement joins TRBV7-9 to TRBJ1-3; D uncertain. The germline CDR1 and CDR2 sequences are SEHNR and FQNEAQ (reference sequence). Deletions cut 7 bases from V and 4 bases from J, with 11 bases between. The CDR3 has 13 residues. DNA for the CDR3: TGTGCCAGCAAGCTTATCACCGGAAACACCATATATTTT. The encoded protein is CASKLITGNTIYF.

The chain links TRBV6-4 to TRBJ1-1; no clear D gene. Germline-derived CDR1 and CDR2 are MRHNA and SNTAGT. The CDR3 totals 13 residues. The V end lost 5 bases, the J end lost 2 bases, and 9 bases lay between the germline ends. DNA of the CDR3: TGTGCCAGCAGTAGGACGGGCAACACTGAAGCTTTCTTT. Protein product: CASSRTGNTEAFF.

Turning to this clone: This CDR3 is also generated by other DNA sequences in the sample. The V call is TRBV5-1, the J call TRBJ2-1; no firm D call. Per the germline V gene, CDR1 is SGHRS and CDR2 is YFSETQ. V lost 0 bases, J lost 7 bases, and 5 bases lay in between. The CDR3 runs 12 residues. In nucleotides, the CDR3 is TGCGCCAGCAGCTTGGTATTGAATGAGCAGTTCTTC. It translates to CASSLVLNEQFF.

As DNA, the CDR3 is TGTGCCTGCCCTTCAGTAGCGGGACTACAGTTCTTC. This codes for CACPSVAGLQFF. V is TRBV30 and J is TRBJ2-1; 8 bases are a match to TRBD2. The germline CDR1 and CDR2 sequences are GTSNPN and SVGIG (reference sequence). V lost 6 bases and J lost 13; bases outside the gene matches: 11. This CDR3 has 12 amino acids.

The CDR3 bases are TGTGCCAGCAGCCGAACCGGGGCCTACAATGAGCAGTTCTTC. It codes for CASSRTGAYNEQFF. The genes are TRBV7-9 and TRBJ2-1, with D possibly matching TRBD2 (5 bases). The CDR3 is made up of 14 amino acids. Germline V gives CDR1 SEHNR, CDR2 FQNEAQ (reference sequence). The V end lost 5 bases, the J end lost 2 bases, and 10 bases lay between the germline ends.

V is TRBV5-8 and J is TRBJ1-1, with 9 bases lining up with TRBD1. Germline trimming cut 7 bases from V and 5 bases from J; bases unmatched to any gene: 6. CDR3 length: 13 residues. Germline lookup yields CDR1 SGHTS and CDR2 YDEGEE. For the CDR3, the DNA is TGTGCCAGCCACCGGGACAGGGTGACTGAAGCTTTCTTT. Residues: CASHRDRVTEAFF.

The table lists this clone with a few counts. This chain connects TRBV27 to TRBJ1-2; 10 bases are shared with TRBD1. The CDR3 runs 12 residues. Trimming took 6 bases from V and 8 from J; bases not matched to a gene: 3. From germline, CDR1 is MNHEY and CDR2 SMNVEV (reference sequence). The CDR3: CASSGTGDGYTF. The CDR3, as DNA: TGTGCCAGCAGCGGGACAGGGGACGGCTACACCTTC.

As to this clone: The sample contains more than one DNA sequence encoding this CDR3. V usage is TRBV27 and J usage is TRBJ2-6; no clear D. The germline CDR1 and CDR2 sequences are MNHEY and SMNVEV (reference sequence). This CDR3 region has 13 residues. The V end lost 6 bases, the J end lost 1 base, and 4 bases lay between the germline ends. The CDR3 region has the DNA TGTGCCAGCAGAGGATCTGGGGCCAACGTCCTGACTTTC. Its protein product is CASRGSGANVLTF.

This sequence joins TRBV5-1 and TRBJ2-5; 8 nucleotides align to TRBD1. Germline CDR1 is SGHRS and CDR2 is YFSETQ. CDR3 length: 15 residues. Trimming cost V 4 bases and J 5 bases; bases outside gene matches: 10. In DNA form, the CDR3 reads TGCGCCAGCAGCGATGGGACAGGTTGGGTGGAGACCCAGTACTTC. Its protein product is CASSDGTGWVETQYF. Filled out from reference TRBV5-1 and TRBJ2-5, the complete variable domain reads KAGVTQTPRYLIKTRGQQVTLSCSPISGHRSVSWYQQTPGQGLQFLFEYFSETQRNKGNFPGRFSGRQFSNSRSEMNVSTLELGDSALYLCASSDGTGWVETQYFGPGTRLLVL.

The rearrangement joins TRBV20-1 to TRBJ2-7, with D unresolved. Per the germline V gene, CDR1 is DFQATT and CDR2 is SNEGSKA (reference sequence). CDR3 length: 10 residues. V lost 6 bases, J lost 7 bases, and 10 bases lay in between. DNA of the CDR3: TGCAGTGCCGCAAGTAGTGAGCAGTACTTC. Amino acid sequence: CSAASSEQYF.

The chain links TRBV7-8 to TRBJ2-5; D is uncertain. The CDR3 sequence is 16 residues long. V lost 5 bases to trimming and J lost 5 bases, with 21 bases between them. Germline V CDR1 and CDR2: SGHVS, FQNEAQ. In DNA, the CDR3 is TGTGCCAGCAGCCTGCGTCGTTTTGGTCCCGGGGAGACCCAGTACTTC. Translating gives CASSLRRFGPGETQYF.

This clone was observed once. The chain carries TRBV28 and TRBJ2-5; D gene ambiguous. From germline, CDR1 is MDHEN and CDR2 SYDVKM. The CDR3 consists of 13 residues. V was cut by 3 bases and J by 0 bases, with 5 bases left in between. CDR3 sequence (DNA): TGTGCCAGCAGTTTTCTCTACCAAGAGACCCAGTACTTC. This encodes CASSFLYQETQYF.

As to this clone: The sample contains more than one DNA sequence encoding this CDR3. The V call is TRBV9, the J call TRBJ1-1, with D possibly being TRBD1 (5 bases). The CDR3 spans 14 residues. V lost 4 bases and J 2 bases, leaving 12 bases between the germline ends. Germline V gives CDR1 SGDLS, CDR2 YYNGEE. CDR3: CASSSTGGNTEAFF. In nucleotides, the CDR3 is TGTGCCAGCAGCTCCACGGGGGGAAACACTGAAGCTTTCTTT.

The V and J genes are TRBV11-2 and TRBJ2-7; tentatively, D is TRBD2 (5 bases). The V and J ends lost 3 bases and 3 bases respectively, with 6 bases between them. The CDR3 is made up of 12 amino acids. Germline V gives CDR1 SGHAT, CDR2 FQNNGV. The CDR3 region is CASSFGVYEQYF. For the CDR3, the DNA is TGTGCCAGCAGCTTCGGGGTCTACGAGCAGTACTTC.

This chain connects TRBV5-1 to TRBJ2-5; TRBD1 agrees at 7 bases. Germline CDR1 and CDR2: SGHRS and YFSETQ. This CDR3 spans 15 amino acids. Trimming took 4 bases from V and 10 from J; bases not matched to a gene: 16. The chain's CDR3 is CASSASTGPTRGQYF. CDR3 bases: TGCGCCAGCAGCGCATCGACAGGGCCAACTCGAGGCCAGTACTTC.

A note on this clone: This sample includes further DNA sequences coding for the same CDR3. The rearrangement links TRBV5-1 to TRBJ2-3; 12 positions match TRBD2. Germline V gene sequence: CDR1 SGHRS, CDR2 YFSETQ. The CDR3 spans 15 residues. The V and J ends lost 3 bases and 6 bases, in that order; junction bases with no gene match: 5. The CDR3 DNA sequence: TGCGCCAGCAGCTCACTAGCGGGGGGCTCGGATACGCAGTATTTT. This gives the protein CASSSLAGGSDTQYF.

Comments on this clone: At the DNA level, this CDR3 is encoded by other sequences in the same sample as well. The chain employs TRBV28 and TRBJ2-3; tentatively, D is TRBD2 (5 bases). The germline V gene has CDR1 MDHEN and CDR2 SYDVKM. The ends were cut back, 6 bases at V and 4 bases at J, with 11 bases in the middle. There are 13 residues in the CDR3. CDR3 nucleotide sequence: TGTGCCAGCAGCCCGGGCGGGCCAGATACGCAGTATTTT. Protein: CASSPGGPDTQYF.

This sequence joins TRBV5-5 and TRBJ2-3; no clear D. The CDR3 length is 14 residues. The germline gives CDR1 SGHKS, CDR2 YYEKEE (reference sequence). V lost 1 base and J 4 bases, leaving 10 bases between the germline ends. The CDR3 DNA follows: TGTGCCAGCAGCTTGACTTTGGGGTCAGATACGCAGTATTTT. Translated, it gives CASSLTLGSDTQYF.